One and the same sample provided the 24 T cell receptor beta chains below, sequenced in a study of blood T cell repertoires in COVID-19 (TCRdb year 2020). Library construction relied on the immunoSEQ multiplex PCR assay. The table comes from immuneACCESS by way of TCRdb, which keeps in-frame sequences with V and J called. Part of the clones is missing from these tables; in studies checked, under half for an unresolved V gene and the rest for unknown reasons. Counted in this sample were about 190,000 clones; around 90% of them appeared once. Around 6% of the sample is held by the ten biggest clonotypes. The specimen sequenced was peripheral blood. The receptor source for this set is a man aged 35 to 55 with active or convalescent COVID-19.

J is TRBJ1-2 and V is TRBV24-1; maybe TRBD1 (5 bases). The length of the CDR3 is 12 residues. Per the germline V gene, CDR1 is KGHDR and CDR2 is SFDVKD. Trimming removed 5 bases at V and 5 bases at J, with 8 bases between. In DNA form, the CDR3 reads TGTGCCACCAGTGGCGGGGGATATGGCTACACCTTC. Protein: CATSGGGYGYTF.

The V call is TRBV7-2, the J call TRBJ2-5; 12 bases fit TRBD1. With V trimmed by 5 bases and J by 4 bases, 8 bases remained unmatched. Germline loops: CDR1 SGHTA, CDR2 FQGNSA. This CDR3 comprises 16 residues. CDR3 in DNA: TGTGCCAGCAGCCCCCGACCGGGACAGGGGGCAGAGACCCAGTACTTC. It translates to CASSPRPGQGAETQYF.

The V gene is TRBV4-2, the J gene TRBJ2-7; no firm D call. V was cut by 0 bases and J by 12 bases, with 15 bases left in between. The CDR3 covers 13 residues. CDR1 and CDR2 (germline): LGHNA, YNFKEQ. Written as DNA, the CDR3 is TGTGCCAGCAGCCAAGATCTTGAATTGAGGCCGTACTTC. Its protein product is CASSQDLELRPYF.

The chain recombines TRBV28 with TRBJ2-7; TRBD2 might be the D (5 bases). V lost 5 bases and J lost 9, with 23 bases in between. Germline V lookup: CDR1 MDHEN, CDR2 SYDVKM. CDR3 length: 15 residues. The CDR3, as DNA: TGTGCCAGCAGTCTCCCCTGGGCCTCCCGGGCGGGGCAGTACTTC. This translates into CASSLPWASRAGQYF.

The V and J genes are TRBV6-5 and TRBJ1-2; a weak D match, TRBD1 (5 bases). Trimming shortened V by 5 bases and J by 4 bases, and 11 bases separated the two germline ends. Germline loops: CDR1 MNHEY, CDR2 SVGAGI. The CDR3 spans 13 residues. The CDR3 region is CASSRAGPYGYTF. The DNA of the CDR3 is TGTGCCAGCAGTCGGGCAGGGCCCTATGGCTACACCTTC.

This chain links TRBV5-1 with TRBJ2-3; 9 bases fit TRBD2. The CDR3 loop spans 20 amino acids. Germline-derived CDR1 and CDR2 are SGHRS and YFSETQ. With 6 bases clipped from V and 3 bases from J, the junction kept 23 bases outside the gene matches. Here the CDR3 reads CASKVRDSVAGVVGTDTQYF. CDR3 bases: TGCGCCAGCAAGGTCCGGGACAGTGTAGCGGGAGTGGTTGGGACAGATACGCAGTATTTT.

The genes are TRBV19 and TRBJ2-7; 8 bases align to TRBD1. Trimming cost V 5 bases and J 1 base; bases outside gene matches: 7. CDR3 length: 15 amino acids. Germline V lookup: CDR1 LNHDA, CDR2 SQIVND (reference sequence). The CDR3 DNA reads as TGTGCCAGTAGTGGCGACAGGGGTGGGTCCTACGAGCAGTACTTC. Protein sequence: CASSGDRGGSYEQYF.

The chain joins TRBV19 to TRBJ2-1; 12 bases line up with TRBD2. Per the germline V gene, CDR1 is LNHDA and CDR2 is SQIVND (reference sequence). CDR3 size: 15 residues. The V and J ends lost 2 bases and 7 bases, in that order; junction bases with no gene match: 3. The CDR3 DNA is TGTGCCAGTAGTATACTAGCGGGAGGGCCGAATGAGCAGTTCTTC. Translation: CASSILAGGPNEQFF.

V is TRBV6-5 and J is TRBJ1-5; D remains ambiguous. CDR1 is MNHEY and CDR2 is SVGAGI in the germline V gene. The length of the CDR3 is 15 residues. Trimming shortened V by 2 bases and J by 0 bases, and 8 bases separated the two germline ends. The CDR3 loop is CASSYNFYSNQPQHF. CDR3 DNA sequence: TGTGCCAGCAGTTACAACTTTTATAGCAATCAGCCCCAGCATTTT.

This sequence joins TRBV6-4 and TRBJ2-7, with D possibly matching TRBD1 (6 bases). With 6 bases removed from V and 1 base from J, the gap between germline ends came to 13 bases. The CDR3 totals 14 residues. CDR1 and CDR2 from the germline V gene are MRHNA and SNTAGT. The CDR3, as DNA: TGTGCCAGCAGACGGACAGCCGATTCCTACGAGCAGTACTTC. This encodes CASRRTADSYEQYF.

The chain joins TRBV29-1 to TRBJ2-3; 11 positions match TRBD1. With 0 bases clipped from V and 0 bases from J, the junction kept 2 bases outside the gene matches. This CDR3 is built from 16 residues. Germline V CDR1 and CDR2: SQVTM, ANQGSEA. The CDR3: CSVEDGTGGSTDTQYF. The CDR3 nucleotides are TGCAGCGTTGAAGATGGGACAGGGGGAAGCACAGATACGCAGTATTTT.

The CDR3 protein is CASSFPEHSGANVLTF. CDR3 in DNA: TGTGCCAGCAGCTTCCCGGAGCACTCTGGGGCCAACGTCCTGACTTTC. The chain employs TRBV5-6 and TRBJ2-6; D call uncertain. There are 16 residues in the CDR3. The germline gives CDR1 SGHDT, CDR2 YYEEEE. V lost 2 bases and J 0 bases, leaving 9 bases between the germline ends.

The chain couples TRBV25-1 to TRBJ1-1; D unclear. From germline, CDR1 is MGHDK and CDR2 SYGVNS. The ends were cut back, 6 bases at V and 8 bases at J, with 19 bases in the middle. The CDR3 has 14 residues. The CDR3 DNA sequence: TGTGCCAGCAGGGCAATAGGAACAGCTGGCGAAGCTTTCTTT. It is translated as CASRAIGTAGEAFF.

This sequence joins TRBV4-1 and TRBJ2-3, with 9 bases matching TRBD1. Germline V gene sequence: CDR1 MGHRA, CDR2 YSYEKL. The CDR3 has 15 amino acids. The trim removed 6 bases at V and 4 bases at J, leaving 8 bases unmatched. The CDR3 spells CASSKTGGLADTQYF. The CDR3 DNA sequence: TGCGCCAGCAGTAAAACAGGGGGCCTGGCAGATACGCAGTATTTT.

This chain connects TRBV5-5 to TRBJ1-2, with D perhaps matching TRBD1 (5 bases). V lost 4 bases and J 4 bases, leaving 14 bases between the germline ends. CDR3 length: 14 residues. Germline assignment: CDR1 SGHKS and CDR2 YYEKEE (reference sequence). This CDR3 is CASSPDSGGYGYTF. The CDR3 DNA follows: TGTGCCAGCAGCCCTGACTCGGGGGGCTATGGCTACACCTTC. The full variable domain, in which reference TRBV5-5 and TRBJ1-2 provide the parts outside the CDR3, is DAGVTQSPTHLIKTRGQQVTLRCSPISGHKSVSWYQQVLGQGPQFIFQYYEKEERGRGNFPDRFSARQFPNYSSELNVNALLLGDSALYLCASSPDSGGYGYTFGSGTRLTVV.

V gene TRBV30 combines with J gene TRBJ1-5, with TRBD1 identical over 7 bases. Unmatched junction bases numbered 8, after V lost 5 bases and J lost 4 bases. This CDR3 region has 14 residues. Germline V gives CDR1 GTSNPN, CDR2 SVGIG (reference sequence). CDR3 sequence reads: CAWDKGTENQPQHF. CDR3 coding DNA: TGTGCCTGGGATAAGGGGACAGAAAATCAGCCCCAGCATTTT.

V gene TRBV5-4 combines with J gene TRBJ1-2; no reliable D call. This CDR3 is 15 amino acids long. CDR1 and CDR2 (germline): SGHNT, YYREEE (reference sequence). V lost 5 bases to trimming and J lost 4 bases, with 18 bases between them. CDR3 DNA sequence: TGTGCCAGCAGGCAATTAGGAGGACTAGGCTATGGCTACACCTTC. Protein: CASRQLGGLGYGYTF.

This chain connects TRBV18 to TRBJ2-7; 7 positions agree with TRBD2. V lost 5 bases and J lost 3; bases outside the gene matches: 10. The CDR3 runs 15 residues. From germline, CDR1 is KGHSH and CDR2 LQKENI. In DNA, the CDR3 is TGTGCCAGCTCAAGCGGGACCGGAACTTACTACGAGCAGTACTTC. Encoded protein: CASSSGTGTYYEQYF.

In this sample, this clone turned up once. The gene calls are TRBV27 and TRBJ2-5; TRBD2 is a possible D gene (5 bases). The germline V gene encodes CDR1 MNHEY and CDR2 SMNVEV (reference sequence). Trimming took 2 bases from V and 5 from J, leaving 15 bases between them. CDR3 length: 15 residues. The CDR3 reads CASSLERGPRETQYF. The CDR3 nucleotides read TGTGCCAGCAGTTTAGAAAGAGGGCCGAGGGAGACCCAGTACTTC.

The chain links TRBV27 to TRBJ2-3; no firm D call. The germline gives CDR1 MNHEY, CDR2 SMNVEV (reference sequence). The CDR3 has 19 amino acids. V lost 0 bases to trimming and J lost 0 bases, with 19 bases between them. DNA of the CDR3: TGTGCCAGCAGTTTATCGGCCCCAAGTGGCGGAACTAGCACAGATACGCAGTATTTT. Translated: CASSLSAPSGGTSTDTQYF.

The chain has TRBV7-8 and TRBJ1-2; perhaps TRBD1 as D (5 bases). The germline V and J ends were trimmed by 1 base and 4 bases, with 13 bases remaining between them. This CDR3 spans 15 amino acids. Germline assignment: CDR1 SGHVS and CDR2 FQNEAQ. For the CDR3, the DNA is TGTGCCAGCAGCTTAGATTGGGGGGTTGGCTATGGCTACACCTTC. It yields the protein CASSLDWGVGYGYTF.

The chain joins TRBV5-5 to TRBJ2-1, with 16 nucleotides matching TRBD2. The ends lost 4 bases at V and 8 bases at J; junction bases unmatched: 6. Per germline, CDR1 SGHKS and CDR2 YYEKEE (reference sequence). The CDR3 covers 16 residues. CDR3 sequence reads: CASSPEGLAGGYEQFF. In DNA, the CDR3 is TGTGCCAGCAGCCCAGAGGGACTAGCGGGAGGGTATGAGCAGTTCTTC.

The rearrangement joins TRBV6-4 to TRBJ1-1; the D gene is possibly TRBD1 (5 bases). Trimming took off 2 bases at V and 5 bases at J, with 9 bases between the two ends. Germline-derived CDR1 and CDR2 are MRHNA and SNTAGT. This CDR3 is 13 amino acids long. The CDR3 coding sequence is TGTGCCAGCAGTGACGAAACAGGTACTGAAGCTTTCTTT. As protein: CASSDETGTEAFF.

This chain's CDR3 is CATSDWTSGSSYNEQFF. Here the CDR3 DNA reads TGTGCCACCAGTGATTGGACTAGCGGGAGCTCCTACAATGAGCAGTTCTTC. The chain links TRBV24-1 to TRBJ2-1; 13 bases match TRBD2. CDR1 is KGHDR, CDR2 SFDVKD, per germline. V lost 2 bases, J lost 0 bases, and 0 bases stayed unmatched. There are 17 residues in the CDR3.